Below are 8 T cell receptor beta chains sequenced from a single sample in a study of T-cell reconstitution after alpha-beta-depleted transplantation in children. Unique molecular identifiers were incorporated during preparation of the TCRbeta library. A single record per CDR3 protein comes from TCRdb applying MiXCR to the PCR reads. Among some 640,000 distinct CDR3 sequences listed, roughly 17% were seen once. The specimen comprised PBMCs from the stem cell graft donor, sampled from the stem cell graft. The receptors originated from a human donor who donated a stem cell graft to a child with acute myeloid leukemia.

This clonotype was recorded a few times. The CDR3 region is CASRQSGGVDEQFF. In DNA, the CDR3 is TGTGCCAGCAGGCAATCGGGGGGGGTCGATGAGCAGTTCTTC. This chain links TRBV6-1 with TRBJ2-1, with 8 bases that match TRBD2. CDR3 length equals 14 residues. Trimming took 6 bases from V and 8 from J; bases not matched to a gene: 9. Per germline, CDR1 MNHNS and CDR2 SASEGT.

This clonotype was detected ten times or more. The rearrangement joins TRBV12-3 or TRBV12-4 to TRBJ1-3; the match to TRBD1 covers 9 bases. This CDR3 spans 15 amino acids. V shed 6 bases and J 0 bases; nucleotides not matched to a gene: 3. The CDR3 bases are TGTGCCAGCAGGGGACAGGGCCTCTCTGGAAACACCATATATTTT. Translating gives CASRGQGLSGNTIYF.

The DNA for the CDR3 is TGTGCCAGCAGTATCCGGGACGGGAACACTGAAGCTTTCTTT. It yields the protein CASSIRDGNTEAFF. The rearrangement uses TRBV12-3 or TRBV12-4 and TRBJ1-1; D possibly corresponds to TRBD1 (5 bases). The length of the CDR3 is 14 residues. V lost 5 bases and J 1 base, leaving 11 bases between the germline ends.

This clonotype was counted between two and nine times. The chain employs TRBV6-5 and TRBJ2-7, with D unclear. The germline V gene has CDR1 MNHEY and CDR2 SVGAGI. There are 13 residues in the CDR3. Trimming took off 2 bases at V and 4 bases at J, with 9 bases between the two ends. The CDR3 here is CASSYGRQYEQYV. CDR3 nucleotides: TGTGCCAGCAGTTACGGCCGCCAGTACGAGCAGTACGTC.

This clonotype was picked up many times. The chain combines TRBV29-1 with TRBJ2-3; 10 positions agree with TRBD2. V lost 3 bases and J lost 3; bases outside the gene matches: 6. The germline gives CDR1 SQVTM, CDR2 ANQGSEA. The CDR3 contains 15 residues. In DNA form, the CDR3 reads TGCAGCGTTGACCGTCTAGCGGGGGAGACAGATACGCAGTATTTT. This translates into CSVDRLAGETDTQYF.

The chain combines TRBV7-2 with TRBJ2-5; 10 positions match TRBD2. Germline CDR1 SGHTA, CDR2 FQGNSA. The trim removed 4 bases at V and 5 bases at J, leaving 13 bases unmatched. The CDR3 covers 17 residues. The CDR3: CASSSLGGAGGRETQYF. The CDR3 DNA reads as TGTGCCAGCAGCTCCCTAGGGGGAGCGGGGGGGCGGGAGACCCAGTACTTC.

This clonotype was found many times. The genes are TRBV10-3 and TRBJ2-1; 8 nucleotides align to TRBD1. CDR3 length: 14 residues. V shed 5 bases, J shed 3 bases, and the junction held 3 bases outside the gene matches. Germline CDR1 reads ENHRY; CDR2 reads SYGVKD. The CDR3 nucleotides read TGTGCCATCAGTTACAGGGGGAGCTACAATGAGCAGTTCTTC. Translated, it gives CAISYRGSYNEQFF.

This clonotype was recorded many times. V usage is TRBV6-2 or TRBV6-3 and J usage is TRBJ2-1, with 8 nucleotides matching TRBD1. Trimming at V came to 2 bases and at J to 5 bases, leaving 11 bases not matched to a gene. CDR1 is MNHEY and CDR2 is SVGEGT in the germline V gene. The CDR3 spans 17 residues. The chain's CDR3 is CASSYGDAGGAHNEQFF. The CDR3 DNA sequence: TGTGCCAGCAGTTACGGTGACGCAGGGGGCGCGCACAATGAGCAGTTCTTC.